The 10 T cell receptor beta chains below all came from one sample that was sequenced in a study of regulatory T cells in long-lasting Graves disease (dated by TCRdb to 2020 to 2022). To prepare the library, multiplex PCR was applied. Sequencing instrument: Illumina HiSeq 4000. CDR3 regions were amplified by Arm-PCR with iRepertoire HTBI primers to construct TCR beta libraries. The public reads were reanalyzed by TCRdb: fastp trimming at Q25, MiXCR alignment, in-frame beta chains only. Entries that share a CDR3 protein sequence are merged under the most common genes and DNA. Recorded for this sample are approximately 400,000 distinct CDR3 sequences; just under 15% of them occurred a single time. The ten top clones hold 16% of the sample. The sample's time point label, decoded: newly diagnosed GD, antithyroid drugs for less than 3 months. For both TCR sequencing and RNA sequencing, RNA was extracted from PBMCs in TRIzol.

The sample also formed part of further work on T cells in Graves' hyperthyroidism and ophthalmopathy.

The sample consisted of peripheral blood mononuclear cells (PBMCs), taken at new diagnosis, from a patient treated with antithyroid drugs. Receptors were obtained from a woman in her 30s with Graves disease. Donor details come from another sample of the same person, matched by shared clones.

This clonotype has a count of ten or more. The V call is TRBV11-2, the J call TRBJ2-7; 9 bases fit TRBD1. CDR1 is SGHAT, CDR2 FQNNGV, per germline. After removal of 3 bases from V and 3 bases from J, the junction contained 6 bases not matched to a gene. The CDR3 sequence is 15 residues long. CDR3 loop: CASSFEQGAHYEQYF. CDR3 DNA sequence: TGTGCCAGCAGCTTTGAACAGGGGGCCCACTACGAGCAGTACTTC.

The rearrangement uses TRBV28 and TRBJ1-6; D possibly corresponds to TRBD1 (6 bases). The CDR3 is 15 residues long. Per germline, CDR1 MDHEN and CDR2 SYDVKM. Deletions cut 6 bases from V and 7 bases from J, with 16 bases between. The CDR3 coding sequence is TGTGCCAGCAGCGGAGGGGGTACCGGGAATTCACCCCTCCACTTT. It encodes CASSGGGTGNSPLHF.

This clonotype was observed at least ten times. The chain links TRBV18 to TRBJ1-5; D may be TRBD1 (6 bases). This CDR3 contains 16 residues. Germline V gives CDR1 KGHSH, CDR2 LQKENI. V lost 3 bases to trimming and J lost 5 bases, with 17 bases between them. CDR3 DNA: TGTGCCAGCTCACCGGCTCGGACAGATACCCATCAGCCCCAGCATTTT. Its translation: CASSPARTDTHQPQHF. Based on the CDR3 plus reference TRBV18 and TRBJ1-5, the full variable domain is NAGVMQNPRHLVRRRGQEARLRCSPMKGHSHVYWYRQLPEEGLKFMVYLQKENIIDESGMPKERFSAEFPKEGPSILRIQQVVRGDSAAYFCASSPARTDTHQPQHFGDGTRLSIL.

This clonotype was detected only a few times. This chain joins TRBV5-1 and TRBJ1-4; TRBD1 matches at 11 bases. V shed 0 bases and J 7 bases; nucleotides not matched to a gene: 5. The germline gives CDR1 SGHRS, CDR2 YFSETQ. The CDR3 spans 16 residues. This chain's CDR3 is CASSLADRGRTEKLFF. CDR3 DNA: TGCGCCAGCAGCTTGGCGGACAGGGGGCGCACTGAAAAACTGTTTTTT.

The V gene is TRBV19, the J gene TRBJ2-2; 9 bases map to TRBD1. Germline CDR1 reads LNHDA; CDR2 reads SQIVND (reference sequence). This CDR3 has 14 residues. V lost 8 bases and J lost 5; bases outside the gene matches: 6. The CDR3 here is CASVGTGRTGELFF. The CDR3 DNA follows: TGTGCCAGTGTCGGGACAGGGCGGACCGGGGAGCTGTTTTTT. Filled out from reference TRBV19 and TRBJ2-2, the complete variable domain reads DGGITQSPKYLFRKEGQNVTLSCEQNLNHDAMYWYRQDPGQGLRLIYYSQIVNDFQKGDIAEGYSVSREKKESFPLTVTSAQKNPTAFYLCASVGTGRTGELFFGEGSRLTVL.

In this sample, this clonotype turned up many times. V and J are TRBV18 and TRBJ2-5; D gene ambiguous. V lost 2 bases, J lost 4 bases, and 8 bases lay in between. Germline values: CDR1 KGHSH, CDR2 LQKENI. The CDR3 consists of 13 residues. The CDR3, as DNA: TGTGCCAGCTCACCAGGGGTGTTAGAGACCCAGTACTTC. Protein: CASSPGVLETQYF. The full variable domain, in which reference TRBV18 and TRBJ2-5 provide the parts outside the CDR3, is NAGVMQNPRHLVRRRGQEARLRCSPMKGHSHVYWYRQLPEEGLKFMVYLQKENIIDESGMPKERFSAEFPKEGPSILRIQQVVRGDSAAYFCASSPGVLETQYFGPGTRLLVL.

This clonotype was detected many times. The J gene is TRBJ2-5, the V gene TRBV7-2; D not resolved. V gave up 1 base and J gave up 3 bases, with 12 bases separating them. This CDR3 spans 15 amino acids. CDR1 SGHTA and CDR2 FQGNSA come from the germline V gene. The CDR3 region is CASSLVWGTEETQYF. The CDR3 DNA follows: TGTGCCAGCAGCTTAGTTTGGGGAACCGAAGAGACCCAGTACTTC. Drawing the rest from reference TRBV7-2 and TRBJ2-5, the complete variable domain is GAGVSQSPSNKVTEKGKDVELRCDPISGHTALYWYRQSLGQGLEFLIYFQGNSAPDKSGLPSDRFSAERTGGSVSTLTIQRTQQEDSAVYLCASSLVWGTEETQYFGPGTRLLVL.

This clonotype was picked up many times. The chain couples TRBV20-1 to TRBJ2-4; maybe TRBD1 (5 bases). V was pared by 6 bases and J by 6 bases, with 21 bases between. The CDR3 totals 15 residues. CDR1 is DFQATT and CDR2 is SNEGSKA in the germline V gene (reference sequence). CDR3 sequence reads: CSAQETRKRGNIQYF. The CDR3 bases are TGCAGTGCCCAAGAGACACGAAAAAGGGGAAACATTCAGTACTTC.

Concerning this clonotype itself: A much larger clone sits a single nucleotide away, making a read error possible. This rearrangement joins TRBV6-2 or TRBV6-3 to TRBJ2-3; 7 bases agree with TRBD2. Germline V CDR1 and CDR2: MNHEY, SVGEGT. This CDR3 has 14 residues. The CDR3 spells CASSFRDYRDTRYF. The CDR3 coding sequence is TGTGCCAGCAGTTTCCGGGACTATCGTGATACGCGGTATTTT.

The chain has TRBV4-1 and TRBJ2-3; D gene uncertain. CDR1 and CDR2 from the germline V gene are MGHRA and YSYEKL. The ends were cut back, 1 base at V and 8 bases at J, with 4 bases in the middle. The CDR3 runs 11 residues. The CDR3 sequence is CASSQVGTQYF. The CDR3 bases are TGCGCCAGCAGCCAAGTTGGTACGCAGTATTTT.